This TCR beta chain was observed in a study of blood T cells in healthy people across ages (dated by TCRdb to between 2015 and 2017). Study-wide context: In model experiments, template switching captured roughly one uniquely barcoded TCR beta cDNA molecule for every two T cells. Using deep sequencing normalized with unique cDNA molecular identifiers, the study measured how TCR beta repertoire diversity changes with age. The donors were split into four age groups: young (average about 16 years), middle-aged (about 40), aged (approximately 59) and long-lived (over 75). Donors of different ages were randomly distributed across sequencing lanes to avoid experimental bias. For two donors (one aged 18 to 29 and one aged 80 or older), the study analyzed two additional independent replicas of 1 million unique cDNA reads from the same blood draw.

The donors were some 36 Caucasian individuals from Russia, aged roughly 6 to 100 years, who were systemically healthy. Each donor gave 8 to 10 milliliters of peripheral blood, collected into EDTA-treated Vacutainer tubes. PBMCs were isolated by Ficoll-Paque density-gradient centrifugation, with at least 6 million obtained per sample. Trizol reagent was used to extract total RNA from PBMCs, with at least 5.5 micrograms per sample. The percentages of naive CD45RAhigh/CD27high T cells were determined by flow cytometry on a PBMC aliquot from every donor. Beyond this particular receptor, the publication reports: Observed TCR beta diversity per million T cells fell roughly linearly with age, and a significant reduction was already apparent by age around 39. Because donor CMV infection status was unknown, age-related changes in expanded clonotypes were potentially confounded. Compared with the aged group, the long-lived group had more naive CD4+ T cells, fewer expanded clones and increased TCR diversity, suggesting age selection. Estimates of total diversity based on one million sequenced T cells were considered lower bounds and underestimates. Because profiling used bulk unsorted PBMCs, naive and antigen-experienced compartments could not be compared conclusively. The percentage of naive T cells measured by flow cytometry correlated strongly with observed TCR beta diversity.

Deletion took 10 bases off V and 8 bases off J, with a span of 15 bases between the germline ends. The germline V gene specifies ENHRY as CDR1 and SYGVKD as CDR2. The CDR3 spans 12 residues, from the cysteine through the phenylalanine. Here the CDR3 DNA is all that survives: 36 bases in frame from base 1. Concerning this clonotype: Its antigen is still unknown. Within one base of it there is no much larger clone, and no base qualities were kept.

The library was built by means of 5' RACE. Sequenced using an Illumina HiSeq 2500. A second PCR of roughly 7 to 11 cycles was performed with a sample-barcoded 5' primer and a J-beta primer mix. Each TCR beta cDNA molecule received a unique molecular identifier from a template-switch 5' adaptor carrying 12 random nucleotides. Each sample yielded at least 2.5 million CDR3-containing paired-end reads. First-strand cDNA synthesis was performed from all RNA using the Mint cDNA synthesis kit, with priming by a TRBC-specific oligonucleotide. All cDNA was treated with uracil-DNA glycosylase and then went through a first 18-cycle PCR with the universal primers M1SS and BC2_uni_R. The original methods were these. For normalization, 1 million high-quality reads, each with a distinct molecular identifier, were randomly selected from each sample. Instead of being binned into consensus sequences, reads that shared molecular identifiers were thrown out. MiTCR, set to a Q25 quality threshold and the strictest error-elimination algorithm, was used for CDR3 identification, clonotype clustering and error correction. Lower-bound total TCR beta diversity was estimated with a nonparametric unseen species model using Euler transformation. TCRdb's own reprocessing of the public reads used fastp at Q25 and MiXCR and kept productive beta chains. All rows with the same CDR3 protein become a single entry with the most common DNA and genes. The V and J calls, along with clone size, are taken from TCRdb and not from the paper's own processing. The sample contains about 1.1 million distinct CDR3 sequences, about two fifths of them found a single time. Jointly, the top ten make up under 15% of the sample.

The rearrangement combines TRBV10-3 with TRBJ2-1; the D gene is perhaps TRBD2, from 5 matching bases. The sequence derives from a man aged 18-30 years in good health. Sample: blood. The CDR3 region reads CATVSMRDEQFF. The nucleotide sequence reads as follows: TGTGCCACCGTTTCTATGCGGGATGAGCAGTTCTTC.